These T cell receptor beta chains were read from a single sample in a study of OX40 agonist ivuxolimab in advanced cancers. TCRdb keeps only in-frame clones here, not all; method: immunoSEQ multiplex PCR. In the table there are tens of thousands of clones, 90% of which are singletons. The material was CD4+ or CD8+ T cells sorted from blood, obtained in a trial of the OX40 agonist ivuxolimab. The receptors shown here come from an adult with an advanced solid tumor such as melanoma, head and neck, liver or kidney cancer. The CDR3 runs from the conserved cysteine through the conserved F or W. The D gene is left open where the match is weak. Size tells how often a clone was seen (once, few, many) or the class of an expanded clone, and some rows leave it out.

>15|TRBV5-4|NA|NA|TRBJ2-6
TGTGCCAGCAGCTCCCGGGGCGCTGGGGCCAACGTCCTGACTTTC
CASSSRGAGANVLTF
>15|TRBV11-3|TRBD2|NA|TRBJ2-1
TGTGCCAGCAGCAGCCTTGTGCGGGAGGGGGATGAGCAGTTCTTC
CASSSLVREGDEQFF
>12|TRBV6-1|TRBD1|NA|TRBJ1-2
TGTGCCAGCAGCCCGGACAGGGTTGGCTACACCTTC
CASSPDRVGYTF
>15|TRBV7-3|NA|NA|TRBJ2-1
TGTGCCAGCAGCCCAATCGCTAGTGGGGGTAATGAGCAGTTCTTC
CASSPIASGGNEQFF
>13|TRBV30|NA|NA|TRBJ2-2
TGTGCCTGGAGTTTGGACATACGTGGGGAGCTGTTTTTT
CAWSLDIRGELFF
>13|TRBV14|NA|NA|TRBJ2-7
TGTGCCAGCAGCCAAGACCTGGCCTACGAGCAGTACTTC
CASSQDLAYEQYF
>15|TRBV5-1|NA|NA|TRBJ2-1
TGCGCCAGCAGCTTGGGAGGGATCTCCTACAATGAGCAGTTCTTC
CASSLGGISYNEQFF
>16|TRBV30|NA|NA|TRBJ2-3
TGTGCCTGGAGTGTACGGTGGGGTGGTAACACAGATACGCAGTATTTT
CAWSVRWGGNTDTQYF
>14|TRBV2|TRBD2|NA|TRBJ2-7
TGTGCCAGTTCTCGGGGACTAGCGGGCTACGAGCAGTACTTC
CASSRGLAGYEQYF
>12|TRBV5-1|NA|NA|TRBJ2-3
TGCGCCAGCAGCCAGGATGCAGATACGCAGTATTTT
CASSQDADTQYF
>14|TRBV5-1|NA|NA|TRBJ1-3
TGCGCCAGCAGCTTGGGGGACTCTGGAAACACCATATATTTT
CASSLGDSGNTIYF
>14|TRBV7-3|NA|NA|TRBJ2-7
TGTGCCAGCAGCTTAACACTAGCCACCTACGAGCAGTACTTC
CASSLTLATYEQYF
>15|TRBV5-3|TRBD1|NA|TRBJ1-2
TGTGCCAGAAGCTCGGGACAGGGAGCGGACTATGGCTACACCTTC
CARSSGQGADYGYTF
>12|TRBV7-2|TRBD1|NA|TRBJ1-2
TGTGCCAGCAGCCACACAGGGGGTGGCTACACCTTC
CASSHTGGGYTF
>14|TRBV4-1|NA|NA|TRBJ1-3
TGCGCCAGCAGCCACACAGCATCTGGAAACACCATATATTTT
CASSHTASGNTIYF
>16|TRBV18|NA|NA|TRBJ2-2
TGTGCCAGCTCACCCCCCGGGGGGCCGAACACCGGGGAGCTGTTTTTT
CASSPPGGPNTGELFF
>14|TRBV5-1|TRBD1|NA|TRBJ2-7
TGCGCCAGCAGCTTGGAACAGGGGACCTACGAGCAGTACTTC
CASSLEQGTYEQYF
>16|TRBV28|NA|NA|TRBJ2-1
TGTGCCAGCAATGACGAATGGAGGGGTTCCTACAATGAGCAGTTCTTC
CASNDEWRGSYNEQFF
>15|TRBV9|NA|few|TRBJ2-3
TGTGCCAGCAGCGTAGGAGGGGGGAGCACAGATACGCAGTATTTT
CASSVGGGSTDTQYF
>12|TRBV30|NA|NA|TRBJ2-7
TGTGCCTGGACACGCGGGACCTACGAGCAGTACTTC
CAWTRGTYEQYF
>15|TRBV6-5|NA|NA|TRBJ2-7
TGTGCCAGCAGTTACTCATGGCAGGGGAGGTTAGAGCAGTACTTC
CASSYSWQGRLEQYF
>16|TRBV4-1|TRBD1|once|TRBJ1-2
TGCGCCAGCAGCCAAGATCCGGGACAGCCTTCCTATGGCTACACCTTC
CASSQDPGQPSYGYTF
>13|TRBV5-1|TRBD1|NA|TRBJ1-2
TGCGCCAGCAGCGCAGACAGGGGCACTGGCTACACCTTC
CASSADRGTGYTF